This TCR beta chain emerged from a study of shared clonotypes between healthy human individuals. For the study at large: Per-donor plates numbered three CD4 naive, three CD4 memory, two CD8 naive and one CD8 memory.

Original analysis: Junction-only sequences without quality scores were provided by ImmunoSEQ, so filtering was different. TCRdb's copy holds only in-frame clones and misses some; the assay was immunoSEQ multiplex PCR. V, J and clone size are taken as reported in that table, and D and trimming were inferred from the DNA itself. This table holds 2 million to 2.5 million clones, approximately 95% found once. This CDR3 is 9 amino acids long. CDR1 SQVTM and CDR2 ANQGSEA come from the germline V gene. With 7 bases removed from V and 7 bases from J, the gap between germline ends came to 7 bases. J is TRBJ1-1 and V is TRBV29-1; the D is unclear. The receptor comes from a man between 18 and 29 years old in good health. Some clones in this sample may be carry-over from other donors' samples. The source material was naive CD4+ T cells from PBMCs. Subset reported: CD45RA+ positively selected. For the CDR3, the DNA is TGCAGCGCGTCCCGTGAAGCTTTCTTT. This encodes CSASREAFF.